The rows below give T cell receptor beta chains drawn from one sample of a study of identical twins' blood T cells. One entry per CDR3 protein results from TCRdb running MiXCR on the 5' RACE reads. The table has fewer than 450,000 distinct CDR3 sequences, over 25% seen once. Input material: PBMCs. The receptors shown here come from a woman aged 18 to 55 in good health. Each CDR3 is given with its conserved first and last residue.

TRBV5-1	TRBJ1-1	CASGENSATEAFF
TRBV3-1	TRBJ2-7	CASSPSPWGISYEQYF
TRBV7-3	TRBJ1-1	CASSLMGPANTEAFF
TRBV20-1	TRBJ2-1	CSAPRPVNNEQFF
TRBV29-1	TRBJ2-7	CSAIPGQGSEQYF
TRBV6-2/TRBV6-3	TRBJ2-2	CASSYLANTGELFF
TRBV20-1	TRBJ2-1	CSARGTSGAGQFF
TRBV18	TRBJ2-7	CASSPEAGRSEQHF
TRBV30	TRBJ1-1	CAWRGPYEAFF
TRBV29-1	TRBJ2-1	CSVVKRADNEQFF
TRBV20-1	TRBJ2-1	CSVRPGSSEQFF
TRBV18	TRBJ2-2	CASSPQQSNTGELFF
TRBV12-3/TRBV12-4	TRBJ2-1	CASSLVSPPNEQFF
TRBV20-1	TRBJ2-1	CSASPILSTQFF
TRBV27	TRBJ2-7	CASSAGAFMYEQYF
TRBV12-3/TRBV12-4	TRBJ1-1	CASSLELNTEAFF
TRBV6-1	TRBJ1-1	CASIVQGENTEAFF
TRBV20-1	TRBJ2-3	CSARDFKKITDTQYF
TRBV20-1	TRBJ2-3	CSARASGKVTDTQYF
TRBV27	TRBJ2-6	CASSPDRSGANVLTF
TRBV6-5	TRBJ1-5	CASSYSRAQPQHF
TRBV20-1	TRBJ1-5	CSARPRIGENQPQHF
TRBV5-1	TRBJ2-2	CASSLVGLAAGELFF
TRBV5-1	TRBJ1-3	CASSLDGTSGNTIYF
TRBV13	TRBJ1-4	CASNRTGKVFF
TRBV7-2	TRBJ1-5	CASSYDRQGPQHF
TRBV29-1	TRBJ1-1	CSGVAGAEAFF
TRBV7-2	TRBJ2-4	CASSLDSGGGIQYF
TRBV20-1	TRBJ1-2	CSAPDNYGYTF
TRBV29-1	TRBJ2-1	CSVGLRMVRAYNEQFF
TRBV29-1	TRBJ2-7	CSVAGQVSYEQYF
TRBV11-2	TRBJ2-5	CASGPGLQETQYF
TRBV7-9	TRBJ2-1	CASSLVSGLYNEQFF
TRBV18	TRBJ2-3	CASSVSGSATDTQYF
TRBV20-1	TRBJ2-1	CSALGGDSYNEQFF
TRBV20-1	TRBJ1-1	CSARDWSIRNTEAFF
TRBV5-1	TRBJ2-2	CASRPTTALNTGELFF
TRBV7-8	TRBJ2-7	CASSSQGIGQYF
TRBV19	TRBJ2-1	CASSIMGNYNEQFF
TRBV29-1	TRBJ1-2	CGVPGNYGYTF
TRBV29-1	TRBJ2-3	CSVDRGATDTQYF
TRBV20-1	TRBJ1-2	CSASVPGQGAYYGYTF
TRBV5-1	TRBJ2-7	CASSLVWSPSYEQYF
TRBV12-3/TRBV12-4	TRBJ1-1	CASSFGTGIEAFF
TRBV7-8	TRBJ2-4	CASSAGRGTGSSGDKNIQYF
TRBV6-1	TRBJ1-4	CATRPGEGLEKLFF
TRBV20-1	TRBJ2-7	CSASRLRTGSYEQYF
TRBV10-3	TRBJ2-7	CAISESTQGAYEQYF